One sample yielded the 4 T cell receptor beta chains listed below, sequenced in a study of OX40 agonist ivuxolimab in advanced cancers. Data came from immunoSEQ multiplex PCR; TCRdb stores just in-frame clones and leaves some out. The table records 90,000 or so clones, 91% of them present only once. The material sequenced was CD4+ or CD8+ T cells sorted from blood, taken in a trial of the OX40 agonist ivuxolimab. The receptors were sampled from an adult with an advanced solid tumor such as melanoma, head and neck, liver or kidney cancer.

The chain joins TRBV30 to TRBJ1-5; D possibly corresponds to TRBD1 (5 bases). The CDR3 length is 15 residues. Trimming removed 4 bases from V and 4 bases from J, with 17 bases in between. Germline-derived CDR1 and CDR2 are GTSNPN and SVGIG (reference sequence). CDR3 nucleotide sequence: TGTGCCTGGACCGGCAAAGCGGGGCAAAATCAGCCCCAGCATTTT. This codes for CAWTGKAGQNQPQHF. Full variable domain (outside the CDR3, taken from reference TRBV30 and TRBJ1-5): SQTIHQWPATLVQPVGSPLSLECTVEGTSNPNLYWYRQAAGRGLQLLFYSVGIGQISSEVPQNLSASRPQDRQFILSSKKLLLSDSGFYLCAWTGKAGQNQPQHFGDGTRLSIL.

The chain recombines TRBV29-1 with TRBJ2-3; TRBD1 aligns across 9 bases. V lost 7 bases to trimming and J lost 8 bases; unmatched junction nucleotides: 1. The CDR3 is 10 amino acids. From germline, CDR1 is SQVTM and CDR2 ANQGSEA. CDR3 loop: CSGQGGTQYF. Written as DNA, the CDR3 is TGCAGCGGACAGGGGGGTACGCAGTATTTT.

The V gene is TRBV30, the J gene TRBJ2-7, with 7 bases identical to TRBD1. Germline CDR1 and CDR2: GTSNPN and SVGIG (reference sequence). With V trimmed by 5 bases and J by 3 bases, 4 bases remained unmatched. CDR3 size: 12 residues. The CDR3 region is CAWGRDSYEQYF. DNA of the CDR3: TGTGCCTGGGGCAGGGACAGCTACGAGCAGTACTTC. The full variable domain, rest sourced from reference TRBV30 and TRBJ2-7, is SQTIHQWPATLVQPVGSPLSLECTVEGTSNPNLYWYRQAAGRGLQLLFYSVGIGQISSEVPQNLSASRPQDRQFILSSKKLLLSDSGFYLCAWGRDSYEQYFGPGTRLTVT.

CDR3 bases: TGTGCCAGCAGGGCCCGGGGCGGTCAGCCCCAGCATTTT. Protein sequence: CASRARGGQPQHF. V gene TRBV6-5 combines with J gene TRBJ1-5, with TRBD1 as a possible D gene (5 bases). Germline lookup yields CDR1 MNHEY and CDR2 SVGAGI. Trimming stripped 6 bases from V and 6 bases from J, with 12 bases between. This CDR3 spans 13 amino acids.